These 22 T cell receptor beta chains were all obtained from the same sample, sequenced in a study of blood T cell repertoires in COVID-19. Profiling relied on immunoSEQ multiplex PCR, and the TCRdb table lists in-frame clones only, not all of them. The data hold about 440,000 clones, with roughly 89% observed a single time. Sequencing was done on a sample of peripheral blood. All receptors come from a woman aged 25 to 39 with acute or convalescent COVID-19.

This chain links TRBV9 with TRBJ2-7, with D hard to call. Germline CDR1 is SGDLS and CDR2 is YYNGEE. The CDR3 sequence is 14 residues long. V was clipped by 0 bases and J by 2 bases, with 9 bases between them. The CDR3 loop reads CASSVDLVPYEQYF. DNA for the CDR3: TGTGCCAGCAGCGTAGATCTAGTTCCCTACGAGCAGTACTTC.

This chain joins TRBV29-1 and TRBJ2-5, with D possibly TRBD1 on 6 matching bases. Germline values: CDR1 SQVTM, CDR2 ANQGSEA. With 6 bases removed from V and 0 bases from J, the gap between germline ends came to 14 bases. The CDR3 length is 14 residues. The CDR3: CSVEAGTYQETQYF. The CDR3 coding sequence is TGCAGCGTAGAGGCCGGGACATACCAAGAGACCCAGTACTTC.

The gene calls are TRBV11-2 and TRBJ2-7, with TRBD1 matching 7 bases. J lost 6 bases, V lost 6 bases, and 14 bases had no gene match. The CDR3 is 15 residues long. Germline V gene sequence: CDR1 SGHAT, CDR2 FQNNGV. CDR3 bases: TGTGCCAGCAGTTCTAGGACCCAGACAGGGACCGAGCAGTACTTC. Protein product: CASSSRTQTGTEQYF.

The chain links TRBV6-4 to TRBJ2-3; 11 bases align to TRBD2. With 6 bases clipped from V and 0 bases from J, the junction kept 8 bases outside the gene matches. The CDR3 sequence is 17 residues long. Germline CDR1 reads MRHNA; CDR2 reads SNTAGT. DNA of the CDR3: TGTGCCAGCAGGAAAGTAGCGGGGGGGCCAAGCACAGATACGCAGTATTTT. Its translation: CASRKVAGGPSTDTQYF.

This chain links TRBV7-9 with TRBJ2-5, with D perhaps matching TRBD1 (5 bases). The CDR3 length is 16 residues. Trimming removed 0 bases at V and 5 bases at J, with 16 bases between. Germline V gene sequence: CDR1 SEHNR, CDR2 FQNEAQ (reference sequence). CDR3: CASSLAYTQKGETQYF. For the CDR3, the DNA is TGTGCCAGCAGCTTAGCGTATACCCAGAAGGGGGAGACCCAGTACTTC.

This chain links TRBV28 with TRBJ1-5; D not resolved. CDR3 length: 13 amino acids. The V and J ends lost 9 bases and 0 bases respectively, with 9 bases between them. In germline, CDR1 is MDHEN, CDR2 SYDVKM. The CDR3 spells CASLVNSNQPQHF. The CDR3, as DNA: TGTGCCAGTCTAGTGAATAGCAATCAGCCCCAGCATTTT.

In this sample, this clone turned up once. Other DNA sequences within the sample encode an identical CDR3. The chain carries TRBV6-5 and TRBJ2-7; 8 nucleotides agree with TRBD2. The V and J ends lost 5 bases and 2 bases, in that order; junction bases with no gene match: 2. Germline CDR1 and CDR2: MNHEY and SVGAGI. This CDR3 contains 13 residues. CDR3 sequence reads: CASSRGGTYEQYF. The DNA of the CDR3 is TGTGCCAGCAGTCGGGGGGGGACCTACGAGCAGTACTTC.

The genes are TRBV29-1 and TRBJ2-7, with unresolved D. CDR3 length: 14 amino acids. Trimming left V 4 bases short and J 2 bases short, with 15 bases between. CDR1 is SQVTM and CDR2 is ANQGSEA in the germline V gene. The CDR3 DNA is TGCAGCGTTGTAGTTGCGACTCAGACCTACGAGCAGTACTTC. Translation gives CSVVVATQTYEQYF.

This chain links TRBV3-1 (or the pseudogene TRBV3-2) with TRBJ2-1, with D tentatively TRBD1 (5 bases). Germline CDR1 is LGHDT and CDR2 is YNNKEL (reference sequence). This CDR3 spans 14 amino acids. Trimming pared 4 bases from V and 6 bases from J, leaving 13 bases between. Here the CDR3 reads CASSLALQGNEQFF. CDR3 sequence (DNA): TGTGCCAGCAGCCTCGCATTGCAGGGCAATGAGCAGTTCTTC.

This sequence joins TRBV14 and TRBJ1-2; D is unclear. Germline V gene data show CDR1 as SGHDN and CDR2 as FVKESK. With 4 bases removed from V and 6 bases from J, the gap between germline ends came to 12 bases. CDR3 size: 13 residues. CDR3 coding DNA: TGTGCCAGCAGCCCGCTGGGGAGGGATGGCTACACCTTC. Translated, it gives CASSPLGRDGYTF.

This chain connects TRBV7-9 to TRBJ1-2, with D maybe TRBD1 (6 bases). The CDR3 extends over 15 amino acids. Looked up from germline, CDR1 is SEHNR and CDR2 is FQNEAQ (reference sequence). V was clipped by 5 bases and J by 6 bases, with 19 bases between them. CDR3 sequence: CASSKSSATGHGYTF. DNA for the CDR3: TGTGCCAGCAGCAAATCATCCGCGACAGGTCATGGCTACACCTTC.

This chain links TRBV27 with TRBJ2-1, with 9 bases identical to TRBD2. The trim removed 5 bases at V and 1 base at J, leaving 6 bases unmatched. This CDR3 is 16 amino acids long. CDR1 MNHEY and CDR2 SMNVEV come from the germline V gene (reference sequence). CDR3 region: CASSPWAGGSYNEQFF. CDR3 DNA: TGTGCCAGCAGTCCTTGGGCGGGGGGGTCCTACAATGAGCAGTTCTTC.

This rearrangement joins TRBV4-1 to TRBJ2-5; TRBD1 matches at 8 bases. The ends lost 0 bases at V and 7 bases at J; junction bases unmatched: 7. The CDR3 contains 15 residues. Germline lookup yields CDR1 MGHRA and CDR2 YSYEKL. In DNA form, the CDR3 reads TGCGCCAGCAGCCAAGATGACAGGGGAACAGGGACCCAGTACTTC. This encodes CASSQDDRGTGTQYF.

The chain is built from TRBV2 and TRBJ2-5; 15 positions agree with TRBD2. The germline gives CDR1 SNHLY, CDR2 FYNNEI. This CDR3 contains 20 residues. V gave up 6 bases and J gave up 1 base; unmatched junction bases: 15. The CDR3, as DNA: TGTGCCAGCAGATCCCCCGGGACTAGCGGGGGGCCCCTACGCCAAGAGACCCAGTACTTC. Protein: CASRSPGTSGGPLRQETQYF.

V gene TRBV19 combines with J gene TRBJ2-7; TRBD2 matches 12 bases. Germline CDR1 LNHDA, CDR2 SQIVND (reference sequence). The CDR3 loop spans 14 amino acids. J gave up 3 bases and V 5 bases, and 2 bases lay outside the gene matches. This chain's CDR3 is CASSRTSGVYEQYF. In nucleotides, the CDR3 is TGTGCCAGTAGTCGGACTAGCGGGGTCTACGAGCAGTACTTC. The full variable domain, its missing parts supplied by reference TRBV19 and TRBJ2-7, is DGGITQSPKYLFRKEGQNVTLSCEQNLNHDAMYWYRQDPGQGLRLIYYSQIVNDFQKGDIAEGYSVSREKKESFPLTVTSAQKNPTAFYLCASSRTSGVYEQYFGPGTRLTVT.

The rearrangement joins TRBV7-2 to TRBJ2-4; 9 bases are shared with TRBD2. This CDR3 region has 15 residues. V shed 0 bases, J shed 7 bases, and the junction held 4 bases outside the gene matches. CDR1 and CDR2 (germline): SGHTA, FQGNSA. The CDR3, as DNA: TGTGCCAGCAGCTTAGCCGCGGGGGGGGAGAACATTCAGTACTTC. Translated, it gives CASSLAAGGENIQYF. The variable domain in full, completed from reference TRBV7-2 and TRBJ2-4, reads GAGVSQSPSNKVTEKGKDVELRCDPISGHTALYWYRQSLGQGLEFLIYFQGNSAPDKSGLPSDRFSAERTGGSVSTLTIQRTQQEDSAVYLCASSLAAGGENIQYFGAGTRLSVL.

The rearrangement links TRBV5-1 to TRBJ2-3, with 13 bases that match TRBD2. Germline CDR1 reads SGHRS; CDR2 reads YFSETQ. This CDR3 contains 21 residues. V lost 4 bases, J lost 2 bases, and 19 bases stayed unmatched. For the CDR3, the DNA is TGCGCCAGCAGCCGCAGCCCCGGACTAGCGGGGGTGACTGTCGACACAGATACGCAGTATTTT. Residues: CASSRSPGLAGVTVDTDTQYF.

The chain carries TRBV19 and TRBJ2-3; TRBD1 aligns across 10 bases. V lost 5 bases to trimming and J lost 3 bases; unmatched junction nucleotides: 5. The germline V gene has CDR1 LNHDA and CDR2 SQIVND (reference sequence). CDR3 size: 15 residues. The CDR3 DNA is TGTGCCAGTAGTTTGGGACAGGGGATAACAGATACGCAGTATTTT. Translated, it gives CASSLGQGITDTQYF.

The rearrangement links TRBV5-4 to TRBJ1-2, with a tentative D call TRBD1 (5 bases). The CDR3 is 15 amino acids. V was shortened by 0 bases and J by 2 bases, with 11 bases between the two germline ends. In germline, CDR1 is SGHNT, CDR2 YYREEE (reference sequence). The CDR3 DNA is TGTGCCAGCAGCTTGGTTGTGGCAGGGAACTATGGCTACACCTTC. Amino acid sequence: CASSLVVAGNYGYTF.

The rearrangement uses TRBV11-2 and TRBJ2-1, with D possibly matching TRBD1 (5 bases). V lost 1 base and J lost 2, with 9 bases in between. Germline V lookup: CDR1 SGHAT, CDR2 FQNNGV. The CDR3 length is 15 residues. In DNA form, the CDR3 reads TGTGCCAGCAGCTTAGCTTCAGGGCCCTACAATGAGCAGTTCTTC. This codes for CASSLASGPYNEQFF. Variable domain in full (rest from reference TRBV11-2 and TRBJ2-1): EAGVAQSPRYKIIEKRQSVAFWCNPISGHATLYWYQQILGQGPKLLIQFQNNGVVDDSQLPKDRFSAERLKGVDSTLKIQPAKLEDSAVYLCASSLASGPYNEQFFGPGTRLTVL.

The V call is TRBV11-2, the J call TRBJ1-4; D is unresolved. The CDR3 runs 15 residues. The V end was cut by 10 bases, the J end by 5 bases, with 20 bases between. Germline CDR1 reads SGHAT; CDR2 reads FQNNGV. The CDR3 is CATQSSPKRNEKLFF. CDR3 nucleotides: TGTGCCACCCAATCCTCACCGAAACGGAATGAAAAACTGTTTTTT.

The chain has TRBV6-5 and TRBJ2-5, with D tentatively TRBD1 (5 bases). Germline V gene lookup returns CDR1 MNHEY and CDR2 SVGAGI. Trimming took 0 bases from V and 3 from J, leaving 8 bases between them. The length of the CDR3 is 14 residues. The CDR3 DNA is TGTGCCAGCAGTTACTCGGGGCAGAAAGAGACCCAGTACTTC. Its translation: CASSYSGQKETQYF.